This T cell receptor (beta chain) was captured by sequencing in a study of cytomegalovirus exposure and HLA in healthy donors. General study points: Analyzed later, most CMV-associated TCR beta chains appeared HLA-restricted. V- and J-gene trimming of TCR beta was linked (in a later analysis) to a missense DCLRE1C variant.

PCR amplification relied on 60 Vbeta primers (plus 13 Jbeta primers). Sequencing was performed with immunoSEQ multiplex PCR; in TCRdb, only in-frame clones are kept and a portion is missing. Of around 50,000 clones detected, about 80% appear once; the ten largest clones hold 1.7%. A word on this clone: Its antigen is not known.

The CDR3 covers 15 residues. Trimming cost V 0 bases and J 5 bases, with 13 bases left between them. Germline CDR1 is SEHNR and CDR2 is FQNEAQ (reference sequence). The sequence derives from a man between 40 and 49 years old in good health and CMV-seronegative. The chain is built from TRBV7-9 and TRBJ1-2; D is unclear. The sequenced sample was PBMCs. CDR3 protein: CASSLAGREGYGYTF. The CDR3 coding sequence is TGTGCCAGCAGCTTAGCCGGCAGAGAGGGATATGGCTACACCTTC.